The T cell receptor beta chain described here comes from a study of blood T cell repertoires in COVID-19. Study as a whole: The United States, Italy and Spain supplied acute and convalescent COVID-19 samples. Nucleic acid was either cDNA or gDNA, and it came from T cells, B-cell-depleted T cells, or PBMCs.

Sequencing used immunoSEQ multiplex PCR; TCRdb keeps in-frame clones, though not all of them. The table has 150,000 to 200,000 clones, 90% seen once; the top ten hold roughly a sixth. The germline V gene encodes CDR1 MDHEN and CDR2 SYDVKM. V trimming: 4 bases; J trimming: 1 base; junction bases outside the gene matches: 4. The CDR3 contains 15 residues. This clonotype was obtained from a man in his fifties or sixties with active or convalescent COVID-19. What was sequenced was peripheral blood. V gene TRBV28 combines with J gene TRBJ1-5; 7 bases match TRBD1. The CDR3 loop is CASSYGQASNQPQHF. CDR3 coding DNA: TGTGCCAGCAGTTATGGACAGGCGAGCAATCAGCCCCAGCATTTT.